What follows are 20 T cell receptor beta chains derived from one specimen sequenced in a study of control samples from healthy donors and cancer patients. Measured with immunoSEQ multiplex PCR; TCRdb has only the in-frame clones, and not every one. This sample carries around 120,000 clones, about 90% of them seen once, and the ten largest clones take 2.9%. Sequenced input: blood. These receptors all come from a man in his sixties in good health.

V usage is TRBV7-2 and J usage is TRBJ1-2; D may be TRBD1 (5 bases). The V gene's germline CDR1 is SGHTA and CDR2 FQGNSA. V lost 1 base and J lost 4, with 13 bases in between. The CDR3 has 15 residues. In DNA, the CDR3 is TGTGCCAGCAGCTTAGGTTCCTTCGGGGGCTATGGCTACACCTTC. It encodes CASSLGSFGGYGYTF.

This clone was observed once. The CDR3 loop is CASSMGQLNYGYTF. The CDR3 region has the DNA TGTGCCAGCAGCATGGGACAGCTTAACTATGGCTACACCTTC. The chain combines TRBV27 with TRBJ1-2; 7 bases are a match to TRBD1. Germline assignment: CDR1 MNHEY and CDR2 SMNVEV (reference sequence). CDR3 size: 14 residues. V shed 6 bases and J 1 base; nucleotides not matched to a gene: 5.

This CDR3 reads CASSLGLAGPDTQYF. The CDR3 DNA reads TGTGCCAGCAGCTTAGGACTGGCGGGTCCAGATACGCAGTATTTT. The rearrangement joins TRBV11-2 to TRBJ2-3, with D perhaps matching TRBD2 (5 bases). The V and J ends lost 1 base and 4 bases respectively, with 12 bases between them. This CDR3 has 15 residues. Germline lookup yields CDR1 SGHAT and CDR2 FQNNGV.

This chain links TRBV6-5 with TRBJ2-3; maybe TRBD2 (5 bases). CDR1 and CDR2 (germline): MNHEY, SVGAGI. This CDR3 spans 14 amino acids. Deletions cut 8 bases from V and 8 bases from J, with 20 bases between. The DNA for the CDR3 is TGTGCCAGCGCCAAGACGGGGTATTGGGGTACGCAGTATTTT. It translates to CASAKTGYWGTQYF.

This chain joins TRBV13 and TRBJ1-4; 7 bases map to TRBD1. Per germline, CDR1 PRHDT and CDR2 FYEKMQ (reference sequence). The CDR3 is 15 amino acids. V dropped 5 bases and J dropped 7; count of bases not matched to a gene: 10. Written as DNA, the CDR3 is TGTGCCAGCAGCCTAGCAGAGGGGGCGGTTGAAAAACTGTTTTTT. This gives the protein CASSLAEGAVEKLFF.

The chain links TRBV10-3 to TRBJ2-3; 11 bases agree with TRBD2. The CDR3 length is 15 residues. J was trimmed by 2 bases and V by 8 bases; bases with no gene match: 6. Germline-derived CDR1 and CDR2 are ENHRY and SYGVKD. CDR3 sequence reads: CAIGTSGGNTDTQYF. CDR3 coding DNA: TGTGCCATCGGGACTAGCGGAGGGAACACAGATACGCAGTATTTT.

This clone appeared a single time. This sequence joins TRBV7-2 and TRBJ2-5; 8 bases line up with TRBD1. V was clipped by 6 bases and J by 2 bases; unmatched bases: 5. This CDR3 comprises 14 residues. CDR1 is SGHTA and CDR2 is FQGNSA in the germline V gene. The CDR3 DNA follows: TGTGCCAGCAGTTCAGGGGGCGGTCAAGAGACCCAGTACTTC. As protein: CASSSGGGQETQYF. The full variable domain, rest sourced from reference TRBV7-2 and TRBJ2-5, is GAGVSQSPSNKVTEKGKDVELRCDPISGHTALYWYRQSLGQGLEFLIYFQGNSAPDKSGLPSDRFSAERTGGSVSTLTIQRTQQEDSAVYLCASSSGGGQETQYFGPGTRLLVL.

The chain recombines TRBV9 with TRBJ1-5; the match to TRBD1 covers 8 bases. The CDR3 contains 15 residues. V was pared by 3 bases and J by 4 bases, with 6 bases of the junction left unmatched. CDR1 SGDLS and CDR2 YYNGEE come from the germline V gene. CDR3: CASSGGQGNNQPQHF. CDR3 nucleotides: TGTGCCAGCAGCGGAGGACAGGGAAATAATCAGCCCCAGCATTTT. Full variable domain (remainder filled in from reference TRBV9 and TRBJ1-5): DSGVTQTPKHLITATGQRVTLRCSPRSGDLSVYWYQQSLDQGLQFLIQYYNGEERAKGNILERFSAQQFPDLHSELNLSSLELGDSALYFCASSGGQGNNQPQHFGDGTRLSIL.

The V gene is TRBV19, the J gene TRBJ1-1; 7 nucleotides agree with TRBD1. V gave up 3 bases and J gave up 4 bases; unmatched junction bases: 14. This CDR3 spans 17 amino acids. Germline V gene lookup returns CDR1 LNHDA and CDR2 SQIVND (reference sequence). CDR3 residues: CASSIKGASTRTTEAFF. For the CDR3, the DNA is TGTGCCAGTAGTATTAAGGGGGCGTCAACTCGGACCACTGAAGCTTTCTTT.

The chain employs TRBV7-9 and TRBJ2-2; D gene uncertain. The CDR3 runs 13 residues. Germline-derived CDR1 and CDR2 are SEHNR and FQNEAQ (reference sequence). The V end was cut by 2 bases, the J end by 4 bases, with 5 bases between. CDR3 sequence (DNA): TGTGCCAGCAGCTTACGCGGCACCGGGGAGCTGTTTTTT. Its protein product is CASSLRGTGELFF.

The V call is TRBV5-4, the J call TRBJ1-6; 7 bases line up with TRBD1. Germline-derived CDR1 and CDR2 are SGHNT and YYREEE (reference sequence). The junction had 6 bases not matched to a gene; V was cut back by 5 bases and J by 7 bases. There are 14 residues in the CDR3. The CDR3 protein is CASSSGTDNSPLHF. Written as DNA, the CDR3 is TGTGCCAGCAGTTCCGGGACAGACAATTCACCCCTCCACTTT.

The chain is built from TRBV5-1 and TRBJ2-1, with unresolved D. The V gene lost 1 base and the J gene lost 5 bases, with 7 bases spanning the gap. CDR1 is SGHRS and CDR2 is YFSETQ in the germline V gene. The CDR3 is 13 residues long. CDR3 in amino acids: CASSLQGNNEQFF. The DNA of the CDR3 is TGCGCCAGCAGCTTGCAAGGAAACAATGAGCAGTTCTTC.

The table lists this clone with a few counts. The chain links TRBV4-1 to TRBJ2-2; a weak D match, TRBD2 (6 bases). This CDR3 comprises 16 residues. The germline V gene has CDR1 MGHRA and CDR2 YSYEKL. V lost 0 bases to trimming and J lost 6 bases, with 14 bases between them. The CDR3 region is CASSQDIWGVAGELFF. The CDR3 DNA follows: TGCGCCAGCAGCCAAGATATTTGGGGGGTAGCCGGGGAGCTGTTTTTT.

The chain employs TRBV6-1 and TRBJ2-7, with 7 bases lining up with TRBD1. CDR1 is MNHNS and CDR2 is SASEGT in the germline V gene. The CDR3 consists of 17 residues. V trimming: 4 bases; J trimming: 4 bases; junction bases outside the gene matches: 16. CDR3 in amino acids: CASSGTGGYRRPYEQYF. The CDR3 DNA sequence: TGTGCCAGCAGTGGGACAGGAGGTTACAGACGGCCTTACGAGCAGTACTTC.

This chain connects TRBV4-3 to TRBJ2-3; tentative D call: TRBD2 (5 bases). V gave up 1 base and J gave up 1 base, with 9 bases separating them. The CDR3 has 15 residues. Germline values: CDR1 LGHNA, CDR2 YSLEER. The CDR3 bases are TGCGCCAGCAGCCAAGGGGAGTTGGGCACAGATACGCAGTATTTT. Translating it yields CASSQGELGTDTQYF.

The rearrangement joins TRBV7-2 to TRBJ1-6; TRBD1 might be the D (5 bases). V lost 0 bases and J lost 6, with 9 bases in between. The CDR3 extends over 15 amino acids. Germline V gene sequence: CDR1 SGHTA, CDR2 FQGNSA. The CDR3 protein is CASSLASGTNSPLHF. Written as DNA, the CDR3 is TGTGCCAGCAGCTTAGCGAGTGGGACTAATTCACCCCTCCACTTT.

This clone came up once. The rearrangement uses TRBV27 and TRBJ2-3, with D maybe TRBD2 (5 bases). The CDR3 covers 15 residues. Germline CDR1 reads MNHEY; CDR2 reads SMNVEV (reference sequence). V was cut by 5 bases and J by 2 bases, with 14 bases left in between. The CDR3 DNA follows: TGTGCCAGCAGTCTTTCGAGCGGATACACAGATACGCAGTATTTT. Encoded protein: CASSLSSGYTDTQYF.

The chain is built from TRBV28 and TRBJ2-7, with 8 bases fitting TRBD1. V was pared by 6 bases and J by 7 bases, with 8 bases of the junction left unmatched. Germline assignment: CDR1 MDHEN and CDR2 SYDVKM. This CDR3 spans 13 amino acids. CDR3 sequence (DNA): TGTGCCAGCAGGCCGACAGGGGCTGGGGAGCAGTACTTC. Translating it yields CASRPTGAGEQYF. The whole variable domain, filled in from reference TRBV28 and TRBJ2-7, reads DVKVTQSSRYLVKRTGEKVFLECVQDMDHENMFWYRQDPGLGLRLIYFSYDVKMKEKGDIPEGYSVSREKKERFSLILESASTNQTSMYLCASRPTGAGEQYFGPGTRLTVT.

V and J are TRBV28 and TRBJ2-5; no definite D call. V lost 2 bases and J 2 bases, leaving 15 bases between the germline ends. CDR1 MDHEN and CDR2 SYDVKM come from the germline V gene. CDR3 length: 16 residues. This chain's CDR3 is CASSLGLGEIQETQYF. CDR3 in DNA: TGTGCCAGCAGTTTAGGCCTAGGAGAGATTCAAGAGACCCAGTACTTC.

The chain joins TRBV11-2 to TRBJ2-1; TRBD2 might be the D (5 bases). The germline gives CDR1 SGHAT, CDR2 FQNNGV. The CDR3 has 14 amino acids. Trimming cost V 0 bases and J 14 bases, with 17 bases left between them. The CDR3: CASSLDNGAEVKFF. CDR3 sequence (DNA): TGTGCCAGCAGCTTAGATAATGGAGCGGAGGTTAAGTTCTTC. Full variable domain (rest looked up from reference TRBV11-2 and TRBJ2-1): EAGVAQSPRYKIIEKRQSVAFWCNPISGHATLYWYQQILGQGPKLLIQFQNNGVVDDSQLPKDRFSAERLKGVDSTLKIQPAKLEDSAVYLCASSLDNGAEVKFFGPGTRLTVL.